These T cell receptor beta chains were read from a single sample in a study of Ad26.COV2.S vaccination and SARS-CoV-2 variants. Profiled with immunoSEQ multiplex PCR; TCRdb holds only in-frame clones, not every one. In the table there are some 180,000 clones, roughly 89% of which are singletons. Sequenced here: peripheral blood, sampled after recovery from COVID-19. All receptors derive from a human donor who had recovered from COVID-19. Each CDR3 is given with its conserved first and last residue.

V gene,CDR3 protein
TRBV3-1/TRBV3-2,CASSPFTRLRNEQFF
TRBV11-2,CASSPKYRGGENEQFF
TRBV5-4,CASSLGQMNTGELFF
TRBV19,CASSMDDRIYGYTF
TRBV6-1,CASSDDSLNSPLHF
TRBV28,CASSLGSGGVNEQFF
TRBV6-5,CASSIRTSYGYTF
TRBV10-3,CASSRDRDYGYTF
TRBV11-3,CASSLQGRTDTQYF
TRBV5-6,CASSNVRVGRAKETQYF
TRBV5-1,CASGRDSGTQYF
TRBV15,CATSRAGPGEAFF
TRBV7-2,CASSLGQAYNSPLHF
TRBV24-1,CATSTRDSTDTQYF
TRBV19,CASSLISSGNTIYF
TRBV5-1,CASTPLPNTEAFF
TRBV11-3,CASSTRDSYNEQFF
TRBV27,CASSFGTEAFF
TRBV9,CASSVAPIGNQPQHF
TRBV4-1,CASSQVDSEYNSPLHF
TRBV7-2,CASSYTGRGGRETQYF
TRBV30,CAWTPEGNYGYTF
TRBV14,CASSHLAGGQETQYF
TRBV27,CASSFLGGRNEKLFF
TRBV29-1,CSVESGRRETQYF
TRBV18,CASSPSTRRTGEEQYF
TRBV7-2,CASSLGTGTVYEQYF
TRBV25-1,CASSAPPGSGANVLTF
TRBV23-1,CASSQSPPVGSGSEAFF
TRBV11-1,CASSLAKGTGGRNIQYF
TRBV19,CASSASSSSYNEQFF
TRBV6-6,CASSPQGYEQYF
TRBV19,CASSIDPLGTRMVF
TRBV27,CASRVGENTGELFF
TRBV25-1,CASSERPRNSPLHF
TRBV9,CASSPPIWGLAGGSTDTQYF
TRBV7-9,CASSFRETSGELFF
TRBV5-1,CASSPSGRAGGDEQFF
TRBV5-1,CASSPDTTNEKLFF
TRBV7-6,CASSLASDLNTEAFF
TRBV14,CASSQGNPSGTYNEQFF
TRBV2,CASIAEASGGNEQFF
TRBV6-5,CASGEGYGYTF
TRBV6-2/TRBV6-3,CASSPGWGGSSTDTQYF
TRBV29-1,CSVEAHGSSYEQYF
TRBV27,CASTSTAGGGETQYF
TRBV6-1,CASSEQGSGETQYF
TRBV6-5,CATRRDSNQPQHF
TRBV6-2/TRBV6-3,CASSYAPGRNYGYTF